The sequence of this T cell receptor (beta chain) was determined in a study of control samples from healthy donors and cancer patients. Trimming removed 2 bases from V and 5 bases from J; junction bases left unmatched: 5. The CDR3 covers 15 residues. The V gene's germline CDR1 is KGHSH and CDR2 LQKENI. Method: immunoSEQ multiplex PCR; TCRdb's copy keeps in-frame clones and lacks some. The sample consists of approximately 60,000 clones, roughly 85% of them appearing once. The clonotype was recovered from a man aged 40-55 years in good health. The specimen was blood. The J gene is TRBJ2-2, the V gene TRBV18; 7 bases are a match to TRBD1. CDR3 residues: CASSPRQGGTGELFF. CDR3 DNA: TGTGCCAGCTCACCAAGACAGGGCGGAACCGGGGAGCTGTTTTTT.